Listed below are T cell receptor beta chains from one sample, sequenced in a study of blood T cell repertoires in COVID-19. Libraries were prepared by immunoSEQ multiplex PCR; TCRdb keeps only in-frame clonotypes and omits some of them. This table holds 250,000 or so clones, around 89% found once. The material sequenced was peripheral blood. These receptors all come from a woman between 40 and 50 years old who had recovered from COVID-19. Each CDR3 is given with its conserved first and last residue. The order of the fields is clone size, J gene, V gene, D gene, CDR3 protein, CDR3 DNA. The D gene is left open where the match is weak. Not all rows give a size; the values are once, few, many and, for expanded clones, a class.

NA,TRBJ1-6,TRBV7-2,TRBD1,CASSPRQGSSYNSPLHF,TGTGCCAGCAGCCCTCGACAGGGGAGCTCCTATAATTCACCCCTCCACTTT
NA,TRBJ2-2,TRBV6-5,NA,CASKGRLMGPGELFF,TGTGCCAGCAAGGGGAGGCTTATGGGGCCCGGGGAGCTGTTTTTT
NA,TRBJ2-5,TRBV6-2/TRBV6-3,TRBD2,CASSYLGREETQYF,TGTGCCAGCAGTTACCTCGGGAGGGAAGAGACCCAGTACTTC
NA,TRBJ1-1,TRBV27,NA,CASSDGSPRTEAFF,TGTGCCAGCAGCGACGGAAGCCCGAGGACTGAAGCTTTCTTT
NA,TRBJ2-5,TRBV3-1/TRBV3-2,TRBD2,CASSQGSSGTQYF,TGTGCCAGCAGCCAAGGGTCTAGCGGGACCCAGTACTTC
NA,TRBJ2-1,TRBV9,TRBD2,CASSVGGGGRSSYNEQFF,TGTGCCAGCAGCGTAGGGGGTGGCGGGAGGAGCTCCTACAATGAGCAGTTCTTC
NA,TRBJ2-3,TRBV3-1/TRBV3-2,NA,CASSQLLGGTQYF,TGTGCCAGCAGCCAGTTACTAGGAGGTACGCAGTATTTT
NA,TRBJ2-7,TRBV30,NA,CAWGGRVMGEQYF,TGTGCCTGGGGCGGCAGGGTGATGGGCGAGCAGTACTTC
NA,TRBJ1-5,TRBV5-1,TRBD1,CASSLGTGNRANQPQHF,TGCGCCAGCAGCTTGGGGACAGGGAATCGGGCCAATCAGCCCCAGCATTTT
NA,TRBJ2-3,TRBV6-2/TRBV6-3,TRBD2,CASSYSGQREPATDTQYF,TGTGCCAGCAGTTACTCGGGCCAGCGGGAGCCTGCCACAGATACGCAGTATTTT
NA,TRBJ1-1,TRBV9,TRBD1,CASSPQTGGHTEAFF,TGTGCCAGCAGCCCTCAGACAGGGGGCCACACTGAAGCTTTCTTT
once,TRBJ1-2,TRBV29-1,TRBD1,CSVAGTGGWGNYGYTF,TGCAGCGTCGCCGGGACAGGGGGTTGGGGTAACTATGGCTACACCTTC
few,TRBJ2-2,TRBV4-3,NA,CASSQVHRELSGELFF,TGCGCCAGCAGCCAAGTTCATCGTGAGTTATCCGGGGAGCTGTTTTTT
NA,TRBJ2-7,TRBV29-1,NA,CSVGGQGKGPTYEQYF,TGCAGCGTTGGGGGGCAGGGAAAAGGCCCTACCTACGAGCAGTACTTC
NA,TRBJ1-1,TRBV9,NA,CASSGRGRGTEAFF,TGTGCCAGCAGCGGCCGCGGGCGGGGCACTGAAGCTTTCTTT
NA,TRBJ1-2,TRBV6-2/TRBV6-3,NA,CASSPSGSGSYGYTF,TGTGCCAGCAGCCCGAGCGGCTCGGGCTCTTATGGCTACACCTTC
NA,TRBJ1-1,TRBV27,NA,CASGRVGRVGTEAFF,TGTGCCAGCGGTCGGGTGGGCAGGGTGGGAACTGAAGCTTTCTTT
NA,TRBJ2-7,TRBV10-3,TRBD1,CAIGQGEIYEQYF,TGTGCCATCGGGCAGGGGGAGATCTACGAGCAGTACTTC
NA,TRBJ1-2,TRBV29-1,TRBD1,CSVSPGAGGYGYTF,TGCAGCGTTAGCCCGGGGGCAGGGGGCTATGGCTACACCTTC
NA,TRBJ2-1,TRBV30,NA,CAWRPLAPRDEQFF,TGTGCCTGGAGGCCCCTGGCTCCCCGGGATGAGCAGTTCTTC